The 31 T cell receptor beta chains in this list originate from one sample, sequenced in a study of blood T cells in healthy people across ages (dated by TCRdb to between 2014 and 2017). Libraries came from 5' RACE. This sample was sequenced with an Illumina HiSeq 2500. A second PCR of roughly 7 to 11 cycles was performed with a sample-barcoded 5' primer and a J-beta primer mix. Starting from the raw public reads, TCRdb applied fastp trimming at Q25, assembled clones with MiXCR and retained in-frame beta chains. CDR3 protein duplicates are merged, each entry listing the most common genes and DNA. This sample has 850,000 to 950,000 distinct CDR3 sequences in its table, and roughly 26% of those were observed once. The ten most abundant clones make up roughly 17% of the sample. The material sequenced was blood. The receptors stem from a woman of 80 years or more in good health.

The rearrangement links TRBV6-7 to TRBJ2-1; D gene ambiguous. Being an ORF, TRBV6-7 has a function that is uncertain. Deletions cut 9 bases from V and 1 base from J, with 16 bases between. This CDR3 is 15 amino acids long. Here the CDR3 reads CASSMIDLSYNEQFF. CDR3 sequence (DNA): TGTGCCAGTAGTATGATCGATCTGTCCTACAATGAGCAGTTCTTC.

Points on this clonotype: Being one base from a much bigger clone, this may be a read error. This rearrangement joins TRBV28 to TRBJ2-1, with TRBD2 matching over 14 bases. Looked up from germline, CDR1 is MDHEN and CDR2 is SYDVKM. CDR3 length: 17 residues. CDR3 nucleotides: TGTGCCAGCAGTTCCTTGACTAGCGGGGGGGCTTACAATGGGCAGTTCTTC. Protein: CASSSLTSGGAYNGQFF. The full variable domain, rest sourced from reference TRBV28 and TRBJ2-1, is DVKVTQSSRYLVKRTGEKVFLECVQDMDHENMFWYRQDPGLGLRLIYFSYDVKMKEKGDIPEGYSVSREKKERFSLILESASTNQTSMYLCASSSLTSGGAYNGQFFGPGTRLTVL.

In its sample, this clonotype was seen a few times. This sequence joins TRBV6-6 and TRBJ1-4; D not resolved. Germline V gene sequence: CDR1 MNHNY, CDR2 SVGAGI (reference sequence). The CDR3 covers 12 residues. V shed 4 bases and J shed 8 bases, with 8 bases lying between them. The CDR3 protein is CASSWNDEKLFF. For the CDR3, the DNA is TGTGCCAGCAGTTGGAATGACGAAAAACTGTTTTTT.

In its sample, this clonotype was seen once. J is TRBJ1-2 and V is TRBV19, with TRBD1 matching over 11 bases. The germline V gene has CDR1 LNHDA and CDR2 SQIVND (reference sequence). The V and J ends lost 9 bases and 8 bases, in that order; junction bases with no gene match: 11. This CDR3 has 14 residues. The CDR3 DNA sequence: TGTGCCAGCAGGGACAGGGGGGCCAAATGGGGCTACACCTTC. It encodes CASRDRGAKWGYTF.

The J gene is TRBJ1-4, the V gene TRBV7-9, with TRBD1 as a possible D gene (6 bases). V was pared by 5 bases and J by 8 bases, with 18 bases between. CDR3 size: 15 residues. Looked up from germline, CDR1 is SEHNR and CDR2 is FQNEAQ (reference sequence). CDR3 in amino acids: CASSERGGRFEKLFF. CDR3 in DNA: TGTGCCAGCAGCGAGAGAGGGGGGCGTTTCGAAAAACTGTTTTTT.

This clonotype was recorded many times. The J gene is TRBJ2-5, the V gene TRBV4-3; possibly TRBD2 for D (6 bases). The CDR3 consists of 15 residues. V was cut by 0 bases and J by 7 bases, with 15 bases left in between. Germline V gene data show CDR1 as LGHNA and CDR2 as YSLEER. CDR3 bases: TGCGCCAGCAGCCAAGAGAATACCCCGGAGGGGACCCAGTACTTC. It specifies CASSQENTPEGTQYF.

The chain is built from TRBV20-1 and TRBJ1-4; 9 nucleotides line up with TRBD1. Trimming removed 2 bases from V and 6 bases from J; junction bases left unmatched: 13. The CDR3 totals 17 residues. Germline V gene lookup returns CDR1 DFQATT and CDR2 SNEGSKA (reference sequence). CDR3 sequence reads: CSARHSDPGQGYEKLFF. In DNA form, the CDR3 reads TGCAGTGCTAGACATAGCGACCCGGGACAGGGCTATGAAAAACTGTTTTTT.

CDR3 residues: CSAREGAGSSLNYGYTF. The CDR3 region has the DNA TGCAGTGCTAGAGAGGGGGCAGGTTCGAGTCTAAACTATGGCTACACCTTC. The rearrangement joins TRBV20-1 to TRBJ1-2, with D possibly being TRBD1 (6 bases). In germline, CDR1 is DFQATT, CDR2 SNEGSKA (reference sequence). The CDR3 spans 17 residues. Trimming pared 0 bases from V and 2 bases from J, leaving 19 bases between.

This clonotype came up a few times. The chain links TRBV6-4 to TRBJ2-7; TRBD1 is a possible D gene (5 bases). The CDR3 has 17 amino acids. Trimming pared 2 bases from V and 0 bases from J, leaving 17 bases between. Germline-derived CDR1 and CDR2 are MRHNA and SNTAGT. The CDR3 loop is CASSDPSPRQYSYEQYF. The DNA of the CDR3 is TGTGCCAGCAGTGACCCGAGTCCCAGACAGTACTCCTACGAGCAGTACTTC.

This clonotype was picked up a small number of times. In nucleotides, the CDR3 is TGTGCCAGCAGCCAACAGGGTACTACCGAAGCTTTCTTT. Protein: CASSQQGTTEAFF. The rearrangement joins TRBV6-5 to TRBJ1-1; TRBD1 is a possible D gene (6 bases). V dropped 6 bases and J dropped 8 bases, with 16 bases sitting between them. This CDR3 comprises 13 residues. Germline V gene lookup returns CDR1 MNHEY and CDR2 SVGAGI.

There are many counts of this clonotype. The chain links TRBV20-1 to TRBJ1-2, with a possible D match to TRBD1 (5 bases). The CDR3 has 14 residues. Germline V lookup: CDR1 DFQATT, CDR2 SNEGSKA (reference sequence). Trimming removed 1 base at V and 5 bases at J, with 14 bases between. CDR3 amino acids: CSARGTLQKYGYTF. The CDR3 bases are TGCAGTGCTAGAGGGACACTCCAAAAGTATGGCTACACCTTC.

The V call is TRBV7-9, the J call TRBJ1-6; D might be TRBD1 (6 bases). CDR3 length: 16 residues. CDR1 SEHNR and CDR2 FQNEAQ come from the germline V gene (reference sequence). The germline V and J ends were trimmed by 4 bases and 7 bases, with 17 bases remaining between them. The DNA for the CDR3 is TGTGCCAGCAGCTATCACGGCACAGGGCGCAATTCACCCCTCCACTTT. Translation gives CASSYHGTGRNSPLHF.

This clonotype was counted a few times. The chain couples TRBV28 to TRBJ2-2, with 7 bases aligning to TRBD1. The CDR3 extends over 15 amino acids. The V gene end was trimmed by 5 bases and the J gene end by 4 bases; junction bases not matched to a gene: 7. The V gene's germline CDR1 is MDHEN and CDR2 SYDVKM. The CDR3 here is CASSRDRVRTGELFF. The CDR3 nucleotides are TGTGCCAGCAGTCGAGACAGGGTGCGCACCGGGGAGCTGTTTTTT.

The chain employs TRBV7-2 and TRBJ2-3; D may be TRBD1 (6 bases). This CDR3 contains 14 residues. Between the trimmed V and J ends, which lost 6 bases and 5 bases, there was a span of 15 bases. CDR1 and CDR2 from the germline V gene are SGHTA and FQGNSA. CDR3 protein: CASSPRDKRDTQYF. Written as DNA, the CDR3 is TGTGCCAGCAGTCCGAGGGACAAGCGAGATACGCAGTATTTT.

This chain connects TRBV6-2 or TRBV6-3 to TRBJ1-1; TRBD1 agrees at 8 bases. The CDR3 contains 14 residues. Germline V gene data show CDR1 as MNHEY and CDR2 as SVGEGT. V shed 6 bases, J shed 1 base, and the junction held 4 bases outside the gene matches. CDR3 coding DNA: TGTGCCAGCAGGGGACAGGTACCGAACACTGAAGCTTTCTTT. Residues: CASRGQVPNTEAFF.

In its sample, this clonotype was seen a few times. This chain connects TRBV6-6 to TRBJ1-6; 9 bases map to TRBD1. The ends lost 5 bases at V and 6 bases at J; junction bases unmatched: 5. CDR3 size: 15 residues. Germline V gene data show CDR1 as MNHNY and CDR2 as SVGAGI (reference sequence). The CDR3 region has the DNA TGTGCCAGCAGTCAACAGGGGGCCCTTAATTCACCCCTCCACTTT. Protein: CASSQQGALNSPLHF.

The rearrangement uses TRBV5-1 and TRBJ2-7; 10 bases map to TRBD2. Germline V gene data show CDR1 as SGHRS and CDR2 as YFSETQ. J was trimmed by 0 bases and V by 3 bases; bases with no gene match: 6. The CDR3 length is 16 residues. The CDR3 sequence: CASSWPLAGGSYEQYF. For the CDR3, the DNA is TGCGCCAGCAGCTGGCCCTTAGCGGGGGGCTCCTACGAGCAGTACTTC.

The chain is built from TRBV12-3 or TRBV12-4 and TRBJ1-2; no definite D call. The V gene lost 5 bases and the J gene lost 8 bases, with 12 bases spanning the gap. CDR3 length: 12 amino acids. The CDR3 DNA reads as TGTGCCAGCAGTATATCGACCGGGGGCTACACCTTC. It specifies CASSISTGGYTF.

This clonotype was counted at least ten times. In nucleotides, the CDR3 is TGCAGTGCTAAACTAGCGGGGATCACAGATACGCAGTATTTT. Encoded protein: CSAKLAGITDTQYF. This sequence joins TRBV20-1 and TRBJ2-3, with 10 bases lining up with TRBD2. Germline V gene sequence: CDR1 DFQATT, CDR2 SNEGSKA (reference sequence). The CDR3 totals 14 residues. The J segment lost 2 bases and the V segment lost 4 bases, leaving 3 bases of the junction unmatched.

This clonotype occurred once. The genes are TRBV2 and TRBJ1-1, with D hard to call. This CDR3 has 12 amino acids. V gave up 5 bases and J gave up 4 bases, with 8 bases separating them. Germline CDR1 SNHLY, CDR2 FYNNEI. Here the CDR3 DNA reads TGTGCCAGCAGTCGGGATTTCACTGAAGCTTTCTTT. Residues: CASSRDFTEAFF.

This clonotype appeared a single time. The chain uses TRBV7-2 and TRBJ2-7, with 8 bases identical to TRBD2. Germline CDR1 SGHTA, CDR2 FQGNSA. The V and J ends lost 3 bases and 3 bases, in that order; junction bases with no gene match: 7. This CDR3 contains 15 residues. The CDR3 DNA follows: TGTGCCAGCAGCTTGGGACTAGGCAGGGTCTACGAGCAGTACTTC. Translated, it gives CASSLGLGRVYEQYF. Based on the CDR3 plus reference TRBV7-2 and TRBJ2-7, the full variable domain is GAGVSQSPSNKVTEKGKDVELRCDPISGHTALYWYRQSLGQGLEFLIYFQGNSAPDKSGLPSDRFSAERTGGSVSTLTIQRTQQEDSAVYLCASSLGLGRVYEQYFGPGTRLTVT.

About this clonotype: A clone one base away is much larger, so this may be a read error. The chain has TRBV20-1 and TRBJ1-2, with D perhaps TRBD1 (6 bases). The V end was cut by 3 bases, the J end by 0 bases, with 11 bases between. This CDR3 has 14 amino acids. The germline V gene has CDR1 DFQATT and CDR2 SNEGSKA (reference sequence). The CDR3 DNA follows: TGCAGTGCTAGTGGGGGCAGTACTAACTATGGCTACACCTTC. This translates into CSASGGSTNYGYTF.

This clonotype has a count of ten or more. The rearrangement links TRBV20-1 to TRBJ2-7, with D tentatively TRBD2 (6 bases). Trimming stripped 0 bases from V and 2 bases from J, with 17 bases between. The CDR3 spans 16 residues. Germline CDR1 and CDR2: DFQATT and SNEGSKA (reference sequence). CDR3 sequence reads: CSARDPGGRGTYEQYF. For the CDR3, the DNA is TGCAGTGCTAGAGATCCCGGGGGTAGGGGCACCTACGAGCAGTACTTC.

A few counts support this clonotype. The V and J genes are TRBV9 and TRBJ2-5; 10 nucleotides match TRBD2. This CDR3 comprises 17 residues. CDR1 SGDLS and CDR2 YYNGEE come from the germline V gene. With 0 bases clipped from V and 9 bases from J, the junction kept 14 bases outside the gene matches. This chain's CDR3 is CASSVEVAGGFLEAQYF. DNA of the CDR3: TGTGCCAGCAGCGTAGAAGTAGCGGGGGGCTTTTTGGAGGCCCAGTACTTC.

Worth noting for this clonotype: One base away lies a much larger clone, so this may be a sequencing read error. The chain recombines TRBV20-1 with TRBJ2-3, with D unclear. The germline CDR1 and CDR2 sequences are DFQATT and SNEGSKA (reference sequence). Trimming removed 0 bases from V and 4 bases from J, with 8 bases in between. The CDR3 is 13 residues long. In nucleotides, the CDR3 is TGCAGTGCTAGAGAGCTCAGCCCAGATACGCAGTATTTT. The encoded protein is CSARELSPDTQYF.

This clonotype came up once. The chain links TRBV6-2 or TRBV6-3 to TRBJ1-6, with D possibly matching TRBD1 (5 bases). Germline V gene sequence: CDR1 MNHEY, CDR2 SVGEGT. Trimming shortened V by 11 bases and J by 7 bases, and 15 bases separated the two germline ends. This CDR3 spans 13 amino acids. This CDR3 reads CAGLRQWNSPLHF. CDR3 nucleotide sequence: TGTGCCGGTTTACGACAGTGGAATTCACCCCTCCACTTT.

There are many counts of this clonotype. V usage is TRBV11-2 and J usage is TRBJ2-7; tentative D call: TRBD1 (5 bases). This CDR3 region has 14 residues. Germline V CDR1 and CDR2: SGHAT, FQNNGV. V gave up 1 base and J gave up 2 bases, with 9 bases separating them. DNA of the CDR3: TGTGCCAGCAGCTTAGGTCCAGGGCCCTACGAGCAGTACTTC. Protein product: CASSLGPGPYEQYF.

This clonotype was observed many times. The gene calls are TRBV27 and TRBJ2-3, with a possible D match to TRBD1 (7 bases). Trimming left V 5 bases short and J 5 bases short, with 26 bases between. The CDR3 contains 18 residues. CDR1 and CDR2 (germline): MNHEY, SMNVEV (reference sequence). The CDR3 bases are TGTGCCAGCAGTCCCCTCCAGGGGGTTGGGAGGAGCCGAGATACGCAGTATTTT. The encoded protein is CASSPLQGVGRSRDTQYF.

The chain carries TRBV20-1 and TRBJ1-1; D unresolved. The V end lost 7 bases, the J end lost 1 base, and 13 bases lay between the germline ends. CDR1 and CDR2 (germline): DFQATT, SNEGSKA (reference sequence). CDR3 length: 13 residues. The CDR3 loop reads CSVRKQTNTEAFF. The CDR3 nucleotides are TGCAGTGTTAGGAAGCAAACGAACACTGAAGCTTTCTTT.

This clonotype showed up just a few times. This chain connects TRBV11-3 to TRBJ2-7; D gene unclear. CDR1 and CDR2 from the germline V gene are SGHNT and YENEEA. The germline V and J ends were trimmed by 2 bases and 1 base, with 6 bases remaining between them. The CDR3 length is 13 residues. CDR3 DNA sequence: TGTGCCAGCAGCTTACAACAGTCCTACGAGCAGTACTTC. It encodes CASSLQQSYEQYF.

In its sample, this clonotype was seen many times. The gene calls are TRBV4-1 and TRBJ2-5, with D possibly TRBD1 on 6 matching bases. V lost 1 base to trimming and J lost 5 bases, with 17 bases between them. Germline V gives CDR1 MGHRA, CDR2 YSYEKL. The CDR3 is 16 residues long. The CDR3 protein is CASSQGPGTTGETQYF. The DNA of the CDR3 is TGCGCCAGCAGCCAAGGCCCCGGGACAACAGGGGAGACCCAGTACTTC.